Listed below are T cell receptor beta chains from one sample, sequenced in a study of cytomegalovirus exposure and HLA in healthy donors. The protocol was immunoSEQ multiplex PCR, while the TCRdb copy is restricted to in-frame clones and leaves out a portion. The sample includes around 82,000 clones, about four fifths of them seen just once. Sequencing was performed on PBMCs. The source of these receptors is a male donor in good health and CMV-seropositive. Both conserved end residues are part of each CDR3. The D gene is left open where the match is weak. The size entry is marked missing in some rows and otherwise reads once, few, many or a size class.

TRBV5-1	-	TRBJ1-2	-	TGCGCCAGCAGCTGGGGGGGCGGCTATGGCTACACCTTC	CASSWGGGYGYTF
TRBV7-8	TRBD1	TRBJ1-5	-	TGTGCCAGCAGCTTGCAGGGGGTGGGACAGCCCCAGCATTTT	CASSLQGVGQPQHF
TRBV4-2	-	TRBJ2-6	medium-sized	TGTGCCAGCAGCCAAGATCGGGACTCTGGGGCCAACGTCCTGACTTTC	CASSQDRDSGANVLTF
TRBV5-1	TRBD2	TRBJ2-7	-	TGCGCCAGCAGTGGGGGGGGAAGATCCGAGCAGTACTTC	CASSGGGRSEQYF
TRBV9	-	TRBJ1-6	-	TGTGCCAGCAGCGTATCCCCCGGGGGTTCACCCCTCCACTTT	CASSVSPGGSPLHF
TRBV19	TRBD1	TRBJ1-3	-	TGTGCCAGTAGTACCCCGGGACAGGGAAACACCATATATTTT	CASSTPGQGNTIYF
TRBV6-1	-	TRBJ2-3	-	TGTGCCAGCAGTGAAGCGTGGGACTTTGATTTT	CASSEAWDFDF
TRBV7-7	TRBD1	TRBJ2-7	-	TGTGCTAGCAGCCCGGGACAGGGTGCCTACGAGCAGTACTTC	CASSPGQGAYEQYF
TRBV27	-	TRBJ1-1	-	TGTGCCAGCAGCCGCGGAGCGGTTTTGTTTGAATATGCTGAAGCTTTCTTT	CASSRGAVLFEYAEAFF
TRBV7-2	-	TRBJ1-2	-	TGTGCCAGCAGCGCCCAGTTCGACTCCTACTATGGCTACACCTTC	CASSAQFDSYYGYTF
TRBV28	-	TRBJ2-7	-	TGTGCCAGCAGTTTAGAGCTGTCCTCCTACGAGCAGTACTTC	CASSLELSSYEQYF
TRBV4-2	TRBD1	TRBJ2-1	-	TGTGCCAGCAGCCAAGAAAACAGGGGGTACTTCTCCTACAATGAGCAGTTCTTC	CASSQENRGYFSYNEQFF
TRBV7-2	-	TRBJ2-5	-	TGTGCCAGCAGCCCCAATCTTTGGGGGGAAGGGACCCAGTACTTC	CASSPNLWGEGTQYF
TRBV27	-	TRBJ1-5	few	TGTGCCAGCAGTCTTCGGAATCAGCCCCAGCATTTT	CASSLRNQPQHF
TRBV27	-	TRBJ2-2	-	TGTGCCAGCACTCCGAGCGCTCCCGGGGAGCTGTTTTTT	CASTPSAPGELFF
TRBV2	-	TRBJ2-7	-	TGTGCCAGCAGGGGCGACAGGTACGAGCAGTACTTC	CASRGDRYEQYF
TRBV7-9	-	TRBJ1-2	-	TGTGCCAGCAGCTTAGAGGTGTCGCAGGGGACCTCCTATGGCTACACCTTC	CASSLEVSQGTSYGYTF
TRBV6-5	TRBD1	TRBJ1-2	-	TGTGCCAGCAGTCAACAGGGGGACTATGGCTACACCTTC	CASSQQGDYGYTF
TRBV6-4	TRBD1	TRBJ2-7	-	TGTGCCAGCCACCGGGACAGGGGGTGTTACGAGCAGTACTTC	CASHRDRGCYEQYF
TRBV4-1	-	TRBJ2-3	few	TGCGCCAGCAGCAACACAGGGAGGGGGACAGATACGCAGTATTTT	CASSNTGRGTDTQYF